The rows below give T cell receptor beta chains drawn from one sample of a study of tumor-infiltrating lymphocytes in primary liver carcinoma. From the multiplex PCR reads, TCRdb called clonotypes with MiXCR, one entry per CDR3 protein. The sample records 95,000 to 150,000 distinct CDR3 sequences, 65% being singletons. The sequenced material came from liver tumor tissue from sampling region 1. Source of these receptors: a woman aged 55-70 years with primary liver carcinoma and hepatitis B virus infection. CDR3s include the opening cysteine and the closing phenylalanine or tryptophan.

V gene,CDR3 protein
TRBV11-2,CASNLQVGANVLTF
TRBV5-1,CASMGSAGIDEQFF
TRBV12-3/TRBV12-4,CSSTQDWDTEVFF
TRBV11-2,CASSLEGGENNKQSF
TRBV29-1,CSVHRGGSTDTQYF
TRBV20-1,CSVVAWSNQPQHF
TRBV13,CASRLRGQPQHF
TRBV11-2,CASSRTSGGEQFF
TRBV11-2,CASSLEGAGQQFF
TRBV12-3/TRBV12-4,CTSSQETGGRNEPYF
TRBV29-1,CSIAPGSYEQYF
TRBV11-2,CASSLELLAGYEQYF